Below, 2 T cell receptor beta chains from the same sample are listed, as sequenced in a study of Ad26.COV2.S vaccination and SARS-CoV-2 variants. Assay: immunoSEQ multiplex PCR; the TCRdb copy retains only in-frame clones and omits some. Of almost 400,000 clones in the sample, over 75% were seen once. Treatment given: some 20 received Ad26.COV2.S at low or high dose, single or two shots; a few received placebo; per-sample allocation not given. Collection of samples fell on day 63 after the first vaccine or placebo injection. This specimen consisted of peripheral blood, obtained in a trial of Ad26.COV2.S vaccine versus placebo. All receptors come from a person aged 18-65 years who received the Ad26.COV2.S COVID-19 vaccine or a placebo.

The chain has TRBV12-3 or TRBV12-4 and TRBJ2-3, with unresolved D. The CDR3 length is 12 residues. V shed 6 bases and J shed 4 bases, with 8 bases lying between them. CDR3: CASSRLADTQYF. The CDR3 DNA reads TGTGCCAGCAGCCGACTCGCAGATACGCAGTATTTT.

This chain uses TRBV6-1 with TRBJ1-2; TRBD1 is a possible D gene (5 bases). CDR3 length equals 13 residues. Germline V gene lookup returns CDR1 MNHNS and CDR2 SASEGT. The V gene lost 1 base and the J gene lost 7 bases, with 10 bases spanning the gap. The CDR3 region is CASSEGGRSGYTF. CDR3 coding DNA: TGTGCCAGCAGTGAAGGGGGGAGGAGTGGCTACACCTTC.